Presented here are 5 T cell receptor beta chains from one specimen sequenced in a study of OX40 agonist ivuxolimab in advanced cancers. Data came from immunoSEQ multiplex PCR; TCRdb stores just in-frame clones and leaves some out. The data contain 60,000 to 80,000 clones, about 90% of them seen just once; the ten biggest clones take up about 0.42%. The sample consisted of CD4+ or CD8+ T cells sorted from blood, taken in a trial of the OX40 agonist ivuxolimab. These receptors came from an adult with an advanced solid tumor such as melanoma, head and neck, liver or kidney cancer.

V is TRBV5-6 and J is TRBJ2-2; 8 nucleotides line up with TRBD2. The germline gives CDR1 SGHDT, CDR2 YYEEEE. The V gene end was trimmed by 4 bases and the J gene end by 2 bases; junction bases not matched to a gene: 4. CDR3 size: 15 residues. CDR3 region: CASSQSGGNTGELFF. Here the CDR3 DNA reads TGTGCCAGCAGCCAGAGCGGGGGTAACACCGGGGAGCTGTTTTTT.

This chain uses TRBV5-8 with TRBJ2-7; no reliable D call. The CDR3 contains 12 residues. Per germline, CDR1 SGHTS and CDR2 YDEGEE. Between the trimmed V and J ends, which lost 1 base and 6 bases, there was a span of 8 bases. CDR3 sequence reads: CASSLSGVEQYF. CDR3 coding DNA: TGTGCCAGCAGCTTGAGTGGAGTCGAGCAGTACTTC.

The chain joins TRBV4-3 to TRBJ1-1; a possible D gene is TRBD1 (5 bases). The CDR3 runs 14 residues. Trimming pared 6 bases from V and 4 bases from J, leaving 15 bases between. The germline CDR1 and CDR2 sequences are LGHNA and YSLEER. The CDR3 region has the DNA TGCGCCAGCAGTCTTGGGGGGTTAGTCACTGAAGCTTTCTTT. This codes for CASSLGGLVTEAFF.

This clone has just one count. This chain joins TRBV10-3 and TRBJ1-2; the match to TRBD1 covers 7 bases. CDR3 size: 15 residues. V was pared by 11 bases and J by 1 base, with 13 bases of the junction left unmatched. The germline gives CDR1 ENHRY, CDR2 SYGVKD. In nucleotides, the CDR3 is TGTGCCGCCCAGGAAGGCAGGGGGAATAACTATGGCTACACCTTC. This sequence encodes CAAQEGRGNNYGYTF.

The chain couples TRBV11-2 to TRBJ2-3; maybe TRBD1 (5 bases). The CDR3 contains 14 residues. The germline gives CDR1 SGHAT, CDR2 FQNNGV. Trimming stripped 2 bases from V and 6 bases from J, with 12 bases between. This CDR3 is CASSLFSRGDTQYF. The CDR3 region has the DNA TGTGCCAGCAGCTTATTTTCTAGGGGCGATACGCAGTATTTT.